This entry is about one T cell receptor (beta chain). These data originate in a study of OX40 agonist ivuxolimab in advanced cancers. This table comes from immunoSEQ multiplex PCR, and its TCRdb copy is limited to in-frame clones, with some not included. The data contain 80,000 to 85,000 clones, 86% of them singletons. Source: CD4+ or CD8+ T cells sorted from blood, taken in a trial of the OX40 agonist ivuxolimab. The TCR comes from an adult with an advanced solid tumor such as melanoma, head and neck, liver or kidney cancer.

DNA of the CDR3: TGTGCCAGCTCACCACGCTTCCAGGGGGGGGCGAATACTGAAGCTTTCTTT. Protein sequence: CASSPRFQGGANTEAFF. The V call is TRBV18, the J call TRBJ1-1; 7 bases match TRBD1. The germline V gene encodes CDR1 KGHSH and CDR2 LQKENI. Unmatched junction bases numbered 13, after V lost 1 base and J lost 5 bases. This CDR3 is built from 17 residues.